This T cell receptor (beta chain) is drawn from a study of molecular identifiers for immune sequencing clone quantification. The table lists this clonotype with many counts. Trimming pared 4 bases from V and 6 bases from J, leaving 8 bases between. The CDR3 runs to 12 residues. Germline assignment: CDR1 SGHDN and CDR2 FVKESK. MiXCR, run by TCRdb on the PCR reads, gives a single entry per CDR3 protein. The sample lists just under 650,000 distinct CDR3 sequences, nearly 20% occurring once. The sequencing sample was made of naive CD8+ T cells from blood, with Jurkat cell RNA spiked in. Noted subset: FACS-sorted CD8+CD4-CCR7+CD45RA+ naive T cells. The V gene is TRBV14, the J gene TRBJ2-3; D gene unclear. The sequence was collected from a human donor in good health. Some libraries in this study had Jurkat cell RNA spiked in. DNA of the CDR3: TGTGCCAGCAGCCTAGACTTCGATACGCAGTATTTT. Its protein product is CASSLDFDTQYF.